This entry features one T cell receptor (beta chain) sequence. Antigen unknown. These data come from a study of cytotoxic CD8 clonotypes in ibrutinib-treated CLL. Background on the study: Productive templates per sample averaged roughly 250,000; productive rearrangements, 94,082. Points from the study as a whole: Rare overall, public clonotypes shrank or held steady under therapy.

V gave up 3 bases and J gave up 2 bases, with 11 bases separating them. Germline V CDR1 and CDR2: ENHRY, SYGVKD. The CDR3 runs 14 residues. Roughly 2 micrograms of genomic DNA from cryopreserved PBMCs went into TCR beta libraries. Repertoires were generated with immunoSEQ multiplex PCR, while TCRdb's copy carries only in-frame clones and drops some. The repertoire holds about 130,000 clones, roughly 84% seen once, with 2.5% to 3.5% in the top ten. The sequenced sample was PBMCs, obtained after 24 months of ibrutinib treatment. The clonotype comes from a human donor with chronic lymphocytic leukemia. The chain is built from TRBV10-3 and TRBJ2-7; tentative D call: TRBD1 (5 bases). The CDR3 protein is CAISDPRAPYEQYF. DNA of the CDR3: TGTGCCATCAGTGATCCCAGGGCGCCCTACGAGCAGTACTTC.